These T cell receptor beta chains were read from a single sample in a study of T cell responses to AZD1222 COVID-19 vaccine. Assay: immunoSEQ multiplex PCR; the TCRdb copy retains only in-frame clones and omits some. The table lists roughly 110,000 clones, around nine tenths of them singletons. This sample comprised peripheral blood, obtained on day 0 of AZD1222 vaccination. The receptors were gathered from an adult in good health. The CDR3 runs from the conserved cysteine through the conserved F or W.

CDR3: CASGFSTSGTSYNEQFF
V: TRBV12-5
J: TRBJ2-1

CDR3: CASSPGGRVAYTQYF
V: TRBV21-1
J: TRBJ2-3

CDR3: CASSLRSLEDTQYF
V: TRBV7-8
J: TRBJ2-3

CDR3: CASSQSLDSLNTEAFF
V: TRBV3-1/TRBV3-2
J: TRBJ1-1

CDR3: CASRARGENTGELFF
V: TRBV5-1
J: TRBJ2-2

CDR3: CASSQDRGRFEQYF
V: TRBV4-1
J: TRBJ2-7

CDR3: CASSARTGRGTGELFF
V: TRBV19
J: TRBJ2-2

CDR3: CASSPDRGRELFF
V: TRBV2
J: TRBJ2-2

CDR3: CAIRGPGAEQFF
V: TRBV6-5
J: TRBJ2-1

CDR3: CASSLHRRNTEAFF
V: TRBV18
J: TRBJ1-1

CDR3: CASSYGGSGMDSPLHF
V: TRBV27
J: TRBJ1-6

CDR3: CARSLRAVPEETQYF
V: TRBV7-5
J: TRBJ2-5

CDR3: CASILGTGNHEQYF
V: TRBV9
J: TRBJ2-7

CDR3: CASSFSPGNTIYF
V: TRBV27
J: TRBJ1-3

CDR3: CASISTNNLEQFF
V: TRBV28
J: TRBJ2-1

CDR3: CASSLEGPHMGEQFF
V: TRBV13
J: TRBJ2-1

CDR3: CASSLGASGRFSYEQYF
V: TRBV5-6
J: TRBJ2-7